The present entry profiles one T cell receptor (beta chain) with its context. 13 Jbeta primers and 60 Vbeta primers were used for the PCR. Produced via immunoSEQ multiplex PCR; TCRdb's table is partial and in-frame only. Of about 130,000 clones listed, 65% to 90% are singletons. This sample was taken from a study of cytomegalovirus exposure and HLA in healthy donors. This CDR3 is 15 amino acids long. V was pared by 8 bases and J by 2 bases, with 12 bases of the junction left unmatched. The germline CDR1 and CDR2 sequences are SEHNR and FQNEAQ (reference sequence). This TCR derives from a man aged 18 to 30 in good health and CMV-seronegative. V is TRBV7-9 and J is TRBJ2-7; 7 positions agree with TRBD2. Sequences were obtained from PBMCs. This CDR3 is CASSPRGEGTYEQYF. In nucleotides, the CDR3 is TGTGCCAGCTCCCCCCGGGGGGAGGGGACCTACGAGCAGTACTTC.